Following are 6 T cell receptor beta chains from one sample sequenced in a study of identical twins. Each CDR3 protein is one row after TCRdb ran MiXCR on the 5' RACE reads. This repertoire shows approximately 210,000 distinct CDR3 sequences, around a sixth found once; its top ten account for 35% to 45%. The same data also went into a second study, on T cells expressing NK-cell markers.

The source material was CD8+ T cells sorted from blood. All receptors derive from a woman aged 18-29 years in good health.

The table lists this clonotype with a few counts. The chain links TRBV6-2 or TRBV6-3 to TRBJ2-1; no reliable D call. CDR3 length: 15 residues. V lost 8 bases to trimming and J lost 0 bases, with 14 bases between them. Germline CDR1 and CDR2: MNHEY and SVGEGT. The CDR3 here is CASRDSTSSYNEQFF. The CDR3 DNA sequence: TGTGCCAGCCGTGACTCGACGAGCTCCTACAATGAGCAGTTCTTC.

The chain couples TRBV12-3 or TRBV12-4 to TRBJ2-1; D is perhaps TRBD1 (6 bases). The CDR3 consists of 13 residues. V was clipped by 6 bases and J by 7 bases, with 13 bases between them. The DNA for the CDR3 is TGTGCCAGCAGGGACAGTTTTGGGAATGAGCAGTTCTTC. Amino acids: CASRDSFGNEQFF.

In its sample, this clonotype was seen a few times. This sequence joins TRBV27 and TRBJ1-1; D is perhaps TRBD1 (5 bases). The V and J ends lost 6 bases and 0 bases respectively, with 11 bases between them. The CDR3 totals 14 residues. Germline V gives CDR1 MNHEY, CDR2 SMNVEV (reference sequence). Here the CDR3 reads CASRQAGMNTEAFF. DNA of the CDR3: TGTGCCAGCAGACAGGCGGGAATGAACACTGAAGCTTTCTTT.

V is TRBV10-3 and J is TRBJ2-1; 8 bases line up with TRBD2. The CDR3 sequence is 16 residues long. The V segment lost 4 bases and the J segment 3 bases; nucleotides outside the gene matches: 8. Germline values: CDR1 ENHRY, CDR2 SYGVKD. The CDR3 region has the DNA TGTGCCATCAGTGGGTCGGAGCGGGGGTACTACAATGAGCAGTTCTTC. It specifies CAISGSERGYYNEQFF.

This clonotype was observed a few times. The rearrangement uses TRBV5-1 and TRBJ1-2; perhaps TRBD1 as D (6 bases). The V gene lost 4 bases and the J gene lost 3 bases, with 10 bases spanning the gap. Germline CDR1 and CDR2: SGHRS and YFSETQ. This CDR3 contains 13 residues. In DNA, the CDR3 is TGCGCCAGCAGCCGGACAGAAGACTATGGCTACACCTTC. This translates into CASSRTEDYGYTF.

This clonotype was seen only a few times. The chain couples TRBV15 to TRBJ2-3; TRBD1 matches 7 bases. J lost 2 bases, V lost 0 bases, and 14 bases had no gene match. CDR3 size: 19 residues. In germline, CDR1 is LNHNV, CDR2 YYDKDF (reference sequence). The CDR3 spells CATSRDWFEQGPPTDTQYF. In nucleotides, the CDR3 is TGTGCCACCAGCAGAGATTGGTTTGAACAGGGGCCCCCCACAGATACGCAGTATTTT.